The T cell receptor (beta chain) under discussion was sequenced for a study of spatial heterogeneity in lung cancer (dated by TCRdb to 2018 to 2020). Looking at the study overall: Beta-chain transcripts were consistently detected in greater numbers than alpha-chain transcripts, which likely reflected higher beta-chain transcript abundance. In the raw uncorrected reads, each unique combination of TCR and UMI appeared on average more than ten times. At surgery, over 200 tumor regions, approximately 64 matched nontumor lung samples and 56 PBMC samples were TCR-sequenced for both alpha and beta chains. The study linked features of the TCR repertoire to counts of nonsynonymous mutations, which were determined by whole-exome sequencing of tumor tissue. TCR alpha and beta repertoires were quantitatively compared across multiple tumor regions, matched nontumor lung and blood in non-small cell lung cancer. TCR transcript counts in tumor regions correlated strongly with a T cell transcriptional module score from matched bulk RNA-seq. On the study overall, not on this receptor specifically: Counts of ubiquitous and regional expanded TCRs correlated with counts of ubiquitous and regional nonsynonymous mutations, respectively. TCR-seq coverage of tumor T cells was estimated to be only approximately 7% for alpha chains and 13% to 15% for beta chains. A correlation was observed between the number of expanded intratumoral alpha and beta TCRs and the tumor nonsynonymous mutation count. Additional single-cell paired TCR alpha and beta sequencing was considered necessary to confirm, at a functional level, the hypothesis that regional TCRs recognize regional mutations.

This clonotype was observed at least ten times. Its recognized antigen is unknown. Qualities for individual bases were not recorded, and no much larger clone is one base off. V has 4 bases trimmed and J has 2 bases trimmed; junction bases matching no gene number 2. CDR1 and CDR2 (DFQATT, SNEGSKA) derive from the germline V gene (reference sequence). Spanning cysteine to phenylalanine, the CDR3 consists of 13 amino acids. Only CDR3 DNA remains: 39 bases, in frame from the first base. The time point label for this specimen denotes: sample taken at primary tumor resection. Donors were 70 or so patients with early-stage, untreated non-small cell lung cancer from the lung TRACERx cohort. Without any cell sorting, TCR sequencing was performed on whole RNA extracted either from tumor and nontumor lung tissue or from cryopreserved PBMC samples. Only patients for whom sufficient RNA was available from at least two tumor regions were selected for TCR sequencing. A lung pathologist reviewed the tumor and adjacent nontumor lung specimens before the specimens were selected.

The protocol used for the library was 5' RACE. TCRdb shows the sequencer as NextSeq 500. The TCR library protocol attached a unique molecular identifier to each TCR cDNA molecule to allow correction of PCR and sequencing errors. The authors processed their data as follows. TCR identification, UMI-based error correction and CDR3 extraction were all carried out with Decombinator tools. TCRs above a frequency of 2 per 1,000, corresponding to the top 1% of the tumor frequency distribution, were defined as expanded. Expanded tumor TCRs statistically deemed absent (corrected P<0.05) from at least one tumor region were classed as regional, and all other expanded tumor TCRs were classed as ubiquitous. Rényi diversity was computed with the R vegan package after subsampling each repertoire 100 times to 5,000 TCRs. CDR3 similarity networks were built from amino acid triplet string-kernel similarity, connecting CDR3s with pairwise similarity above 0.82. TCRdb passed the public sequencing reads through fastp at Q25 and MiXCR, retaining productive beta sequences. Every entry covers one CDR3 protein and lists the most common genes and DNA from its rows. TCRdb, not the authors, supplied the V and J calls. The sample profile shows approximately 13,000 distinct CDR3 sequences; approximately 5.5% of them were found once. Of the sample, approximately 25% is held by the ten largest clones.

The clonotype was recovered from a male donor with early-stage non-small cell lung cancer. Here the chain combines TRBV20-1 and TRBJ2-5; 9 nucleotides in the junction match TRBD1. The sequences come from lung tumor tissue, collected at surgery. The CDR3 is CSAKTGGQETQYF. The DNA sequence follows: TGCAGTGCTAAGACAGGGGGGCAAGAGACCCAGTACTTC.